A single sample is the source of the 20 T cell receptor beta chains below, sequenced in a study of T cell changes during pregnancy in multiple sclerosis. Data came from immunoSEQ multiplex PCR; TCRdb stores just in-frame clones and leaves some out. The sample includes fewer than 75,000 clones, 91% of them seen just once. Sequenced here: peripheral blood, sampled in the first trimester of pregnancy. The receptors were sampled from a female donor with multiple sclerosis, enrolled in a pregnancy study.

The chain combines TRBV30 with TRBJ2-1; TRBD2 aligns across 9 bases. V lost 5 bases to trimming and J lost 0 bases; unmatched junction nucleotides: 2. Germline-derived CDR1 and CDR2 are GTSNPN and SVGIG (reference sequence). The CDR3 is 14 residues long. The CDR3 spells CAWVSGSSYNEQFF. CDR3 coding DNA: TGTGCCTGGGTTAGCGGGAGCTCCTACAATGAGCAGTTCTTC.

CDR3 loop: CASLVRQGTEAFF. CDR3 bases: TGTGCCTCCCTAGTGCGACAGGGCACTGAAGCTTTCTTT. V and J are TRBV30 and TRBJ1-1, with 7 bases identical to TRBD1. Germline-derived CDR1 and CDR2 are GTSNPN and SVGIG (reference sequence). The CDR3 sequence is 13 residues long. The junction had 9 bases not matched to a gene; V was cut back by 7 bases and J by 4 bases.

This chain uses TRBV28 with TRBJ1-3; 8 bases agree with TRBD1. CDR3 size: 15 residues. Unmatched junction bases numbered 13, after V lost 11 bases and J lost 4 bases. Looked up from germline, CDR1 is MDHEN and CDR2 is SYDVKM. The CDR3 coding sequence is TGTGCCTGCGAACCTGGACAGGGACCCGGAAACACCATATATTTT. Translation gives CACEPGQGPGNTIYF.

The J gene is TRBJ2-1, the V gene TRBV5-1, with D maybe TRBD1 (8 bases). The CDR3 totals 14 residues. Germline V gene data show CDR1 as SGHRS and CDR2 as YFSETQ. Trimming removed 4 bases at V and 10 bases at J, with 18 bases between. CDR3 region: CASSTGGSGLEQFF. The CDR3 coding sequence is TGCGCCAGCAGCACAGGGGGATCGGGACTAGAGCAGTTCTTC.

The J gene is TRBJ2-1, the V gene TRBV7-3; possibly TRBD2 for D (5 bases). The germline V gene has CDR1 SGHTA and CDR2 FQGTGA. The V end was cut by 4 bases, the J end by 2 bases, with 12 bases between. There are 15 residues in the CDR3. CDR3 region: CASSSPGKTYNEQFF. The CDR3 nucleotides are TGTGCCAGCAGCTCCCCCGGGAAAACCTACAATGAGCAGTTCTTC.

The V call is TRBV20-1, the J call TRBJ2-7; D remains unclear. Germline loops: CDR1 DFQATT, CDR2 SNEGSKA (reference sequence). The CDR3 runs 11 residues. Trimming took off 6 bases at V and 0 bases at J, with 6 bases between the two ends. CDR3 nucleotides: TGCAGTGCATATAACTCCTACGAGCAGTACTTC. It yields the protein CSAYNSYEQYF.

The V gene is TRBV2, the J gene TRBJ2-7; 13 nucleotides line up with TRBD2. This CDR3 is built from 17 residues. Trimming at V came to 1 base and at J to 2 bases, leaving 5 bases not matched to a gene. Per germline, CDR1 SNHLY and CDR2 FYNNEI. The CDR3 reads CASSEGLAGGITYEQYF. The CDR3, as DNA: TGTGCCAGCAGTGAAGGACTAGCGGGAGGTATAACCTACGAGCAGTACTTC.

This chain joins TRBV6-1 and TRBJ2-7, with unresolved D. This CDR3 is built from 14 residues. V gave up 2 bases and J gave up 1 base, with 9 bases separating them. The germline V gene encodes CDR1 MNHNS and CDR2 SASEGT. The CDR3 sequence is CASSESYSSYEQYF. Here the CDR3 DNA reads TGTGCCAGCAGTGAAAGCTACAGTTCCTACGAGCAGTACTTC.

V and J are TRBV27 and TRBJ2-3; 12 bases match TRBD2. J lost 6 bases, V lost 6 bases, and 10 bases had no gene match. Germline CDR1 and CDR2: MNHEY and SMNVEV (reference sequence). The CDR3 runs 16 residues. Here the CDR3 DNA reads TGTGCCAGCAGCCACGCCCTAGCGGGGGGGCAGGATACGCAGTATTTT. It specifies CASSHALAGGQDTQYF.

The V and J genes are TRBV2 and TRBJ2-3; TRBD2 matches at 8 bases. Germline assignment: CDR1 SNHLY and CDR2 FYNNEI. V shed 3 bases and J 4 bases; nucleotides not matched to a gene: 6. CDR3 size: 15 residues. The CDR3 DNA reads as TGTGCCAGCAGTGACGAGCGGGGGAGGGCAGATACGCAGTATTTT. Its translation: CASSDERGRADTQYF. The variable domain in full, with the rest retrieved from reference TRBV2 and TRBJ2-3, is EPEVTQTPSHQVTQMGQEVILRCVPISNHLYFYWYRQILGQKVEFLVSFYNNEISEKSEIFDDQFSVERPDGSNFTLKIRSTKLEDSAMYFCASSDERGRADTQYFGPGTRLTVL.

CDR3 coding DNA: TGTGCCTGGAGTCCCTGGAGGGATGAAAAACTGTTTTTT. It specifies CAWSPWRDEKLFF. The V call is TRBV30, the J call TRBJ1-4; D is unresolved. This CDR3 has 13 residues. Per germline, CDR1 GTSNPN and CDR2 SVGIG (reference sequence). The ends were cut back, 2 bases at V and 6 bases at J, with 10 bases in the middle.

The chain carries TRBV5-1 and TRBJ1-3, with unresolved D. The CDR3 has 15 residues. The germline V and J ends were trimmed by 0 bases and 0 bases, with 7 bases remaining between them. CDR1 is SGHRS and CDR2 is YFSETQ in the germline V gene. The CDR3 here is CASSLEGSSGNTIYF. The CDR3, as DNA: TGCGCCAGCAGCTTGGAAGGGAGCTCTGGAAACACCATATATTTT.

The chain is built from TRBV14 and TRBJ2-3, with TRBD2 matching over 12 bases. After removal of 4 bases from V and 7 bases from J, the junction contained 6 bases not matched to a gene. The length of the CDR3 is 15 residues. CDR1 is SGHDN, CDR2 FVKESK, per germline. Here the CDR3 reads CASSRRLAGEHTQYF. CDR3 in DNA: TGTGCCAGCAGCCGGCGACTAGCGGGAGAACATACGCAGTATTTT.

The chain recombines TRBV2 with TRBJ2-7; TRBD2 matches at 8 bases. CDR3 size: 15 residues. Germline V lookup: CDR1 SNHLY, CDR2 FYNNEI. The ends lost 5 bases at V and 2 bases at J; junction bases unmatched: 8. The CDR3 sequence: CASSWAGTRAYEQYF. Written as DNA, the CDR3 is TGTGCCAGCAGTTGGGCGGGGACTAGAGCCTACGAGCAGTACTTC.

V and J are TRBV30 and TRBJ1-1, with a weak D call TRBD1 (6 bases). Trimming took 0 bases from V and 2 from J, leaving 16 bases between them. The CDR3 has 16 residues. Per the germline V gene, CDR1 is GTSNPN and CDR2 is SVGIG (reference sequence). The CDR3 here is CAWSVLRSRGNTEAFF. DNA for the CDR3: TGTGCCTGGAGTGTACTTCGGTCCAGGGGAAACACTGAAGCTTTCTTT. The full variable domain, in which reference TRBV30 and TRBJ1-1 provide the parts outside the CDR3, is SQTIHQWPATLVQPVGSPLSLECTVEGTSNPNLYWYRQAAGRGLQLLFYSVGIGQISSEVPQNLSASRPQDRQFILSSKKLLLSDSGFYLCAWSVLRSRGNTEAFFGQGTRLTVV.

The chain carries TRBV7-9 and TRBJ2-1; 7 nucleotides match TRBD2. Per the germline V gene, CDR1 is SEHNR and CDR2 is FQNEAQ (reference sequence). Trimming cost V 1 base and J 3 bases; bases outside gene matches: 12. There are 18 residues in the CDR3. CDR3 sequence (DNA): TGTGCCAGCAGCTTAGTAGCCCTCTCTCAGCGGGGCTACAATGAGCAGTTCTTC. Protein sequence: CASSLVALSQRGYNEQFF.

V is TRBV30 and J is TRBJ1-2; a weak D match, TRBD1 (5 bases). Germline assignment: CDR1 GTSNPN and CDR2 SVGIG (reference sequence). Trimming pared 2 bases from V and 8 bases from J, leaving 12 bases between. The CDR3 sequence is 12 residues long. Here the CDR3 DNA reads TGTGCCTGGAGTATAGGGGCGCACGGCTACACCTTC. Its translation: CAWSIGAHGYTF.

This CDR3 reads CASMGENNSPLHF. The CDR3, as DNA: TGTGCCAGCATGGGAGAAAATAATTCACCCCTCCACTTT. The rearrangement links TRBV2 to TRBJ1-6; D is uncertain. The V end was cut by 7 bases, the J end by 5 bases, with 9 bases between. CDR1 is SNHLY, CDR2 FYNNEI, per germline. The CDR3 loop spans 13 amino acids.

The rearrangement joins TRBV4-2 to TRBJ2-7; maybe TRBD1 (6 bases). The V gene lost 6 bases and the J gene lost 3 bases, with 15 bases spanning the gap. Germline V gene data show CDR1 as LGHNA and CDR2 as YNFKEQ. The CDR3 extends over 14 amino acids. The CDR3, as DNA: TGTGCCAGCAGAGAGCCAGGGACAAGCTACGAGCAGTACTTC. This codes for CASREPGTSYEQYF.

V usage is TRBV19 and J usage is TRBJ2-1; a possible D gene is TRBD2 (6 bases). CDR1 is LNHDA and CDR2 is SQIVND in the germline V gene (reference sequence). The CDR3 is made up of 12 amino acids. The V end was cut by 7 bases, the J end by 7 bases, with 11 bases between. CDR3 residues: CASTISGNEQFF. The CDR3 DNA sequence: TGTGCCAGTACCATCAGCGGGAATGAGCAGTTCTTC.